This T cell receptor (beta chain) was found in a study of blood T cell repertoires in COVID-19. Study as a whole: Italy, Spain and the United States were the sources of the convalescent and acute COVID-19 samples. From T cells, B-cell-depleted T cells, or PBMCs came the material, which was cDNA or gDNA.

As handled by the study authors: Amplification from reference gene primers served as the basis for estimated nucleated cell counts. This table comes from immunoSEQ multiplex PCR, and its TCRdb copy is limited to in-frame clones, with some not included. Clone size and the V and J calls come from that table; the DNA yielded D and trimming. The table has 410,000 or so clones, roughly 90% seen once. This CDR3 is built from 13 residues. J was trimmed by 7 bases and V by 7 bases; bases with no gene match: 9. Germline values: CDR1 MNHEY, CDR2 SVGAGI. This sequence joins TRBV6-5 and TRBJ1-2; 7 bases map to TRBD1. This receptor was identified in a woman in her 30s with active or convalescent COVID-19. The specimen was peripheral blood. The CDR3 loop reads CASNDRDVGGYTF. The CDR3 bases are TGTGCCAGCAACGACAGGGATGTCGGTGGCTACACCTTC.